This T cell receptor (beta chain) was profiled in a study of graft-versus-host responses after intestinal transplantation. Study-level information: The transplants performed in recipients were multivisceral, liver-intestinal, or isolated intestinal.

Assay used: immunoSEQ multiplex PCR; TCRdb lists only in-frame clones, some missing. The sample records some 110,000 clones, around nine tenths being singletons. A word on this clone: What it binds is not known.

Germline V gene lookup returns CDR1 SGHRS and CDR2 YFSETQ. The CDR3 consists of 12 residues. Trimming stripped 4 bases from V and 0 bases from J, with 4 bases between. General observations from the study: Within allografts, high graft-versus-host to host-versus-graft clonal ratios were seen among patients with graft-donor T cell macrochimerism. Recipient marrow contained GvH clones, some of which appeared first in ileum or blood.

The genes are TRBV5-1 and TRBJ1-2, with unresolved D. The sample in question was unstimulated CD4+ T cells sorted from spleen or lymph node cells, obtained before transplant. The receptor was derived from a human donor who was the organ donor for an intestinal transplant. The CDR3 DNA reads as TGCGCCAGCAGCGACACTAACTATGGCTACACCTTC. This translates into CASSDTNYGYTF.